This T cell receptor (beta chain) was captured in a study of blood T cell repertoires in COVID-19. Whole-study context: Sites in the United States, Italy and Spain provided acute and convalescent COVID-19 samples.

This clone is a singleton in its sample. In the study's own analysis: Amplifying reference gene primers gave estimates of nucleated cell counts. Profiling relied on immunoSEQ multiplex PCR, and the TCRdb table lists in-frame clones only, not all of them. V and J calls and clone size come straight from that table; D and trimming were deduced from the DNA. Here the sample spans approximately 87,000 clones, approximately 81% being singletons. CDR3 length: 14 residues. V trimming: 7 bases; J trimming: 0 bases; junction bases outside the gene matches: 3. Looked up from germline, CDR1 is SGHTA and CDR2 is FQGNSA.

The V call is TRBV7-2, the J call TRBJ1-1; 9 positions match TRBD1. Sequencing was performed on peripheral blood. This clonotype was sampled from a woman aged 80 or over with acute or convalescent COVID-19. CDR3 region: CASTQGAVNTEAFF. CDR3 DNA sequence: TGTGCCAGCACACAGGGGGCTGTGAACACTGAAGCTTTCTTT. Complete variable domain (other parts from reference TRBV7-2 and TRBJ1-1): GAGVSQSPSNKVTEKGKDVELRCDPISGHTALYWYRQSLGQGLEFLIYFQGNSAPDKSGLPSDRFSAERTGGSVSTLTIQRTQQEDSAVYLCASTQGAVNTEAFFGQGTRLTVV.